The present entry profiles one T cell receptor beta chain with its context. Primers: 60 Vbeta forward and 13 Jbeta reverse. Repertoires were generated with immunoSEQ multiplex PCR, while TCRdb's copy carries only in-frame clones and drops some. The table lists some 110,000 clones, with roughly 6.6% in the top ten. The CDR3 consists of 14 residues. Germline lookup yields CDR1 SGHTA and CDR2 FQGNSA. Trimming removed 5 bases from V and 4 bases from J, with 11 bases in between. The sample originates from a study of cytomegalovirus exposure and HLA in healthy donors. The origin of this receptor is a middle-aged man in good health and CMV-seropositive. This sequence joins TRBV7-2 and TRBJ2-2; D is unclear. Sequenced input: PBMCs. This chain's CDR3 is CASSPRGATGELFF. DNA for the CDR3: TGTGCCAGCAGCCCCCGAGGCGCCACCGGGGAGCTGTTTTTT. Based on the CDR3 plus reference TRBV7-2 and TRBJ2-2, the full variable domain is GAGVSQSPSNKVTEKGKDVELRCDPISGHTALYWYRQSLGQGLEFLIYFQGNSAPDKSGLPSDRFSAERTGGSVSTLTIQRTQQEDSAVYLCASSPRGATGELFFGEGSRLTVL.